The 26 T cell receptor beta chains below all came from one sample that was sequenced in a study of prognosis after radiotherapy for stage I lung cancer. Using two-round multiplex PCR, the authors amplified TCR beta CDR3 from genomic DNA. The first round of PCR was done with primers that matched each TRBV and TRBJ gene. TCRdb re-derived calls from the multiplex PCR reads in MiXCR, one entry per CDR3 protein. Counted here are around 26,000 distinct CDR3 sequences, 35% to 55% occurring once; the ten biggest clones make up about 15%. Sequenced material: PBMCs, taken before or after stereotactic body radiation therapy (not recorded which). The source of these receptors is a donor aged 50 or older with non-small cell lung cancer.

This clonotype was detected a few times. For the CDR3, the DNA is TGCAGTGCTAGAGATATCGGCAAGCAGTACCAAGAGACCCAGTACTTC. Translation: CSARDIGKQYQETQYF. This chain links TRBV20-1 with TRBJ2-5; D not resolved. V was shortened by 0 bases and J by 0 bases, with 14 bases between the two germline ends. The CDR3 spans 16 residues. Germline V CDR1 and CDR2: DFQATT, SNEGSKA (reference sequence).

The rearrangement links TRBV30 to TRBJ1-2; no reliable D call. CDR1 GTSNPN and CDR2 SVGIG come from the germline V gene (reference sequence). Trimming cost V 7 bases and J 4 bases, with 19 bases left between them. The length of the CDR3 is 14 residues. The DNA of the CDR3 is TGTGCCTACGAAGGAGGGATAAGATCCTATGGCTACACCTTC. Encoded protein: CAYEGGIRSYGYTF.

The rearrangement links TRBV28 to TRBJ2-7, with unresolved D. CDR3 length: 15 residues. The germline gives CDR1 MDHEN, CDR2 SYDVKM. V was trimmed by 3 bases and J by 0 bases, leaving 12 bases between them. The CDR3 coding sequence is TGTGCCAGCAGTTTGGGCAAGTTAAGCTCCTACGAGCAGTACTTC. Protein sequence: CASSLGKLSSYEQYF.

This clonotype was seen at least ten times. The chain couples TRBV11-3 to TRBJ2-1; D might be TRBD1 (6 bases). There are 15 residues in the CDR3. CDR1 is SGHNT, CDR2 YENEEA, per germline. The V end was cut by 1 base, the J end by 3 bases, with 10 bases between. CDR3 DNA: TGTGCCAGCAGCTTAGGAGGGACACTCTACAATGAGCAGTTCTTC. Its translation is CASSLGGTLYNEQFF.

This clonotype is medium-sized. V gene TRBV24-1 combines with J gene TRBJ1-2; TRBD1 is a possible D gene (6 bases). Germline V gene data show CDR1 as KGHDR and CDR2 as SFDVKD. Trimming removed 4 bases at V and 6 bases at J, with 23 bases between. The CDR3 consists of 17 residues. The CDR3 sequence: CATSDSVGGRLRDGYTF. Here the CDR3 DNA reads TGTGCCACCAGTGACTCCGTCGGGGGGCGCCTCCGTGATGGCTACACCTTC.

The chain carries TRBV28 and TRBJ2-2, with TRBD2 matching 7 bases. This CDR3 has 16 amino acids. V dropped 5 bases and J dropped 2; count of bases not matched to a gene: 8. Germline V gives CDR1 MDHEN, CDR2 SYDVKM. CDR3 bases: TGTGCCAGCAGTCCCGGGACTATGGGAAACACCGGGGAGCTGTTTTTT. Amino acids: CASSPGTMGNTGELFF.

The chain links TRBV19 to TRBJ1-6; TRBD1 agrees at 11 bases. The CDR3 has 13 residues. CDR1 LNHDA and CDR2 SQIVND come from the germline V gene (reference sequence). V dropped 9 bases and J dropped 9; count of bases not matched to a gene: 4. The CDR3 loop reads CASAGQGASPLHF. CDR3 bases: TGTGCCAGCGCCGGACAGGGGGCTTCACCCCTCCACTTT.

This chain links TRBV6-1 with TRBJ1-2; D perhaps matches TRBD1 (6 bases). This CDR3 contains 17 residues. Trimming took off 5 bases at V and 0 bases at J, with 19 bases between the two ends. CDR1 MNHNS and CDR2 SASEGT come from the germline V gene. The CDR3 bases are TGTGCCAGCAGTACGGGGTTTGGACAGCCGACTAACTATGGCTACACCTTC. Its translation is CASSTGFGQPTNYGYTF.

The chain links TRBV28 to TRBJ2-7, with D perhaps assigned TRBD1 or TRBD2 (8 bases each). The CDR3 runs to 19 residues. V dropped 2 bases and J dropped 0 bases, with 23 bases sitting between them. CDR1 and CDR2 from the germline V gene are MDHEN and SYDVKM. The CDR3 nucleotides are TGTGCCAGCAGTTTACTGGACAGGGCGAGCGGGAGAAGCTCCTACGAGCAGTACTTC. This sequence encodes CASSLLDRASGRSSYEQYF.

This clonotype occurred many times. The chain links TRBV11-2 to TRBJ1-5, with TRBD1 matching over 7 bases. The germline CDR1 and CDR2 sequences are SGHAT and FQNNGV. There are 15 residues in the CDR3. J lost 3 bases, V lost 6 bases, and 8 bases had no gene match. The CDR3 here is CASSRTGTDNQPQHF. CDR3 nucleotides: TGTGCCAGCAGTCGTACCGGGACAGACAATCAGCCCCAGCATTTT.

The sample holds many counts of this clonotype. This chain joins TRBV10-3 and TRBJ2-3; 7 bases map to TRBD1. The CDR3 length is 14 residues. Germline V gene sequence: CDR1 ENHRY, CDR2 SYGVKD. The ends lost 11 bases at V and 2 bases at J; junction bases unmatched: 10. The CDR3 sequence is CAHRGQLDTDTQYF. In DNA, the CDR3 is TGTGCCCACAGGGGACAGTTAGACACAGATACGCAGTATTTT.

This clonotype was recorded at least ten times. The genes are TRBV5-4 and TRBJ2-2; TRBD2 matches at 14 bases. CDR1 and CDR2 from the germline V gene are SGHNT and YYREEE (reference sequence). This CDR3 is built from 16 residues. Trimming took 4 bases from V and 6 from J; bases not matched to a gene: 5. The CDR3 sequence: CASSAPTSGRAGELFF. CDR3 coding DNA: TGTGCCAGCAGCGCCCCGACTAGCGGGAGGGCCGGGGAGCTGTTTTTT.

Many counts were recorded for this clonotype. This chain connects TRBV28 to TRBJ2-2; D is undetermined. The germline V gene encodes CDR1 MDHEN and CDR2 SYDVKM. Trimming removed 8 bases at V and 5 bases at J, with 21 bases between. The CDR3 consists of 16 residues. The CDR3 nucleotides are TGTGCCAGCCTACCCAACAATCTGATACTAACCGGGGAGCTGTTTTTT. This sequence encodes CASLPNNLILTGELFF.

This clonotype has a count of ten or more. The chain couples TRBV11-3 to TRBJ2-5; tentative D call: TRBD1 (5 bases). The CDR3 covers 15 residues. Trimming left V 0 bases short and J 10 bases short, with 18 bases between. The germline V gene encodes CDR1 SGHNT and CDR2 YENEEA. The CDR3 reads CASSLDGQGRSGQYF. CDR3 bases: TGTGCCAGCAGCTTAGATGGCCAGGGAAGGAGTGGCCAGTACTTC.

Comment on this clonotype: This is likely an artifact of a read error, given a far larger clone one base away. The chain recombines TRBV6-8 with TRBJ2-3; perhaps TRBD1 as D (6 bases). Trimming removed 5 bases from V and 0 bases from J, with 12 bases in between. Germline lookup yields CDR1 MNHGY and CDR2 SAAAGT. The CDR3 is 15 amino acids. The CDR3 nucleotides read TGTGCCAGCAGTCAAAGACAGGTTAGCACAGATACGCAGTATTTT. Amino acids: CASSQRQVSTDTQYF.

The chain joins TRBV11-1 to TRBJ2-7, with 9 bases matching TRBD2. Germline lookup yields CDR1 SGHAT and CDR2 FQDESV (reference sequence). J lost 2 bases, V lost 7 bases, and 9 bases had no gene match. This CDR3 has 15 residues. CDR3 loop: CASISAAGGPYEQYF. CDR3 nucleotides: TGTGCCAGCATCTCGGCAGCGGGAGGTCCCTACGAGCAGTACTTC.

The chain carries TRBV6-2 or TRBV6-3 and TRBJ2-3, with TRBD2 identical over 13 bases. Germline V gives CDR1 MNHEY, CDR2 SVGEGT. The CDR3 contains 17 residues. Losses at the gene ends were 9 bases for V and 6 bases for J; bases not matched to a gene: 15. The CDR3 region is CARTAETSGRSSDTQYF. CDR3 bases: TGTGCCAGAACCGCGGAGACTAGCGGGAGGAGCTCCGATACGCAGTATTTT.

The chain recombines TRBV13 with TRBJ2-1; no reliable D call. CDR1 is PRHDT and CDR2 is FYEKMQ in the germline V gene (reference sequence). This CDR3 region has 11 residues. Trimming cost V 10 bases and J 7 bases, with 11 bases left between them. The CDR3 reads CAIILENEQFF. The DNA for the CDR3 is TGTGCCATCATCTTAGAGAATGAGCAGTTCTTC.

This clonotype was seen many times. The chain employs TRBV29-1 and TRBJ1-1, with 7 positions matching TRBD1. Germline-derived CDR1 and CDR2 are SQVTM and ANQGSEA. The V and J ends lost 7 bases and 0 bases, in that order; junction bases with no gene match: 8. This CDR3 region has 14 residues. The CDR3 sequence: CSASLGQLNTEAFF. CDR3 in DNA: TGCAGCGCGAGTTTGGGACAGTTGAACACTGAAGCTTTCTTT.

This chain links TRBV7-3 with TRBJ2-7; weak D call: TRBD1 (7 bases). Germline V gene sequence: CDR1 SGHTA, CDR2 FQGTGA. The CDR3 length is 13 residues. V dropped 5 bases and J dropped 10 bases, with 18 bases sitting between them. The CDR3 here is CASSNRQGGDQYF. The CDR3 DNA follows: TGTGCCAGCAGCAACCGACAGGGAGGCGATCAGTACTTC. The entire variable domain, with the rest obtained from reference TRBV7-3 and TRBJ2-7, is as follows: GAGVSQTPSNKVTEKGKYVELRCDPISGHTALYWYRQSLGQGPEFLIYFQGTGAADDSGLPNDRFFAVRPEGSVSTLKIQRTERGDSAVYLCASSNRQGGDQYFGPGTRLTVT.

This clonotype was seen once. The chain carries TRBV7-9 and TRBJ2-2; TRBD2 aligns across 7 bases. CDR1 SEHNR and CDR2 FQNEAQ come from the germline V gene (reference sequence). The CDR3 spans 14 residues. The J segment lost 3 bases and the V segment lost 2 bases, leaving 0 bases of the junction unmatched. The CDR3 sequence is CASSLLADTGELFF. CDR3 nucleotides: TGTGCCAGCAGCTTACTAGCGGACACCGGGGAGCTGTTTTTT.

This clonotype has at least ten counts. The gene calls are TRBV11-3 and TRBJ1-4; D perhaps matches TRBD1 (5 bases). The CDR3 sequence is 11 residues long. Germline lookup yields CDR1 SGHNT and CDR2 YENEEA. Trimming cost V 2 bases and J 17 bases, with 12 bases left between them. CDR3 bases: TGTGCCAGCAGCTTATTCCGGGACGGTTTTTTT. It codes for CASSLFRDGFF.

A remark on this clonotype: This sequence is one base from a far larger clone and is likely a read error. This chain links TRBV6-1 with TRBJ1-5, with D perhaps TRBD1 (5 bases). CDR1 and CDR2 from the germline V gene are MNHNS and SASEGT. The CDR3 is 13 amino acids. The CDR3 here is CASSRDGDQPQNF. For the CDR3, the DNA is TGTGCCAGCAGTCGGGACGGGGATCAGCCCCAGAATTTT.

The CDR3 nucleotides read TGCAGTGCTAGAGATTTAATAGGGCAGTACTTC. This encodes CSARDLIGQYF. V and J are TRBV20-1 and TRBJ2-7; D is unclear. The CDR3 runs to 11 residues. Trimming left V 0 bases short and J 9 bases short, with 9 bases between. Germline V CDR1 and CDR2: DFQATT, SNEGSKA (reference sequence).

A note on this clonotype: It is likely a read error: a sequence one base away is far more abundant. This CDR3 reads CSARPTTLRGGPNEQYF. The DNA for the CDR3 is TGCAGTGCTAGACCTACGACTTTGCGGGGGGGCCCGAATGAGCAGTACTTC. V gene TRBV20-1 combines with J gene TRBJ2-7; TRBD2 agrees at 9 bases. V was clipped by 2 bases and J by 7 bases; unmatched bases: 18. The germline V gene has CDR1 DFQATT and CDR2 SNEGSKA (reference sequence). This CDR3 has 17 residues.

V gene TRBV28 combines with J gene TRBJ1-1, with a weak D call TRBD1 (6 bases). V was clipped by 6 bases and J by 8 bases, with 22 bases between them. CDR3 size: 15 residues. Per germline, CDR1 MDHEN and CDR2 SYDVKM. The CDR3 region has the DNA TGTGCCAGCAGCAGGGGAGGTATGGGTACCCGGGAAGCTTTCTTT. As protein: CASSRGGMGTREAFF.